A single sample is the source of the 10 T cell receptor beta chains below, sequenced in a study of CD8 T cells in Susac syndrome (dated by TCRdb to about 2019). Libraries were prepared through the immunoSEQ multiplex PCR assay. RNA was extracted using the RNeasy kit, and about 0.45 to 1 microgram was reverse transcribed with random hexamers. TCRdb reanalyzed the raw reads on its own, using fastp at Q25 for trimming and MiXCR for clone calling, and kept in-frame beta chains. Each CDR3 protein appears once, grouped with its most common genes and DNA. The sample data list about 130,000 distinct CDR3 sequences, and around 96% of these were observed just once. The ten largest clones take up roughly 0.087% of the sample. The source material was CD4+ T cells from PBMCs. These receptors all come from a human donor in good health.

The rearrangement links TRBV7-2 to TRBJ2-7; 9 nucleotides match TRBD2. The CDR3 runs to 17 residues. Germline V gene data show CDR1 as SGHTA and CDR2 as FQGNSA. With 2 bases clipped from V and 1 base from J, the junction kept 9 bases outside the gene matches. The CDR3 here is CASSLYAGGLKSYEQYF. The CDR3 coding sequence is TGTGCCAGCAGCTTATATGCGGGAGGGCTCAAGTCCTACGAGCAGTACTTC.

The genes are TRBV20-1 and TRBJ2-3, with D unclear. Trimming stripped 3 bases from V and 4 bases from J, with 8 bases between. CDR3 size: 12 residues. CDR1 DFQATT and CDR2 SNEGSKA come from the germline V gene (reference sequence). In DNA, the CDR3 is TGCAGTGCTAGCCAAACGCCAGATACGCAGTATTTT. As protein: CSASQTPDTQYF.

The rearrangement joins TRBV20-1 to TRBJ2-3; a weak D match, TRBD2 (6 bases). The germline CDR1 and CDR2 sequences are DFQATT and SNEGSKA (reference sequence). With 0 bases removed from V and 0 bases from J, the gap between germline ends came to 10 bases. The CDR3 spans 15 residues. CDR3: CSARDASGSTDTQYF. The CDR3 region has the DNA TGCAGTGCTAGAGACGCCAGCGGGAGCACAGATACGCAGTATTTT.

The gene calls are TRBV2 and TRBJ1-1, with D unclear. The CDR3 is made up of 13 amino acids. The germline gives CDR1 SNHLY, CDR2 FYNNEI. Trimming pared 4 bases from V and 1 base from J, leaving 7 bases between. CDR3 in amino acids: CASSVHGNTEAFF. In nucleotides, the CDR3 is TGTGCCAGCAGTGTACACGGGAACACTGAAGCTTTCTTT. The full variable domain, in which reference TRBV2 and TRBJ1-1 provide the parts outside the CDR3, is EPEVTQTPSHQVTQMGQEVILRCVPISNHLYFYWYRQILGQKVEFLVSFYNNEISEKSEIFDDQFSVERPDGSNFTLKIRSTKLEDSAMYFCASSVHGNTEAFFGQGTRLTVV.

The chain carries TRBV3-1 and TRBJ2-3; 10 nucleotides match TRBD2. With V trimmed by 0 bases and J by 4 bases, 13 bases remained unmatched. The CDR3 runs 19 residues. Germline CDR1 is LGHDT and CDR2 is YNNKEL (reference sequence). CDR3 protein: CASSQEGLAGAYRPDTQYF. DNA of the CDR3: TGTGCCAGCAGCCAAGAAGGGCTAGCGGGGGCCTACCGCCCAGATACGCAGTATTTT.

The CDR3 sequence: CASSLGALDYTEAFF. The CDR3 coding sequence is TGTGCCAGCAGTTTAGGGGCGCTCGATTACACTGAAGCTTTCTTT. The V gene is TRBV12-3 or TRBV12-4, the J gene TRBJ1-1; no firm D call. This CDR3 is built from 15 residues. V gave up 1 base and J gave up 3 bases, with 12 bases separating them.

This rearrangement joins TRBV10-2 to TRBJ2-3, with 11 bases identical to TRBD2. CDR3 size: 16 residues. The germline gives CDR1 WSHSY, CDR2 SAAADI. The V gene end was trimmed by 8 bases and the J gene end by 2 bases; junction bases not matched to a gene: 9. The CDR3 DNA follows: TGCGCCAGCCCCCCCGGGACTAGCGGAAACACAGATACGCAGTATTTT. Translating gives CASPPGTSGNTDTQYF.

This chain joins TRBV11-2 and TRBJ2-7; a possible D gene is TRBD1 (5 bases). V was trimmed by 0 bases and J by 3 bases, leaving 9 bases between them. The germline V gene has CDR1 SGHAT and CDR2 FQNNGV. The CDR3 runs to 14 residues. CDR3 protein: CASSLDRQGYEQYF. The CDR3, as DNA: TGTGCCAGCAGCTTAGACCGGCAGGGCTACGAGCAGTACTTC.

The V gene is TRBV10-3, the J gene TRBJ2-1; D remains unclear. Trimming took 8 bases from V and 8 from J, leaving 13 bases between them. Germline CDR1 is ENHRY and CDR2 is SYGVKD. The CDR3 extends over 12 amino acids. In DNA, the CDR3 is TGTGCCATCGGTAATAGAGTGGATGAGCAGTTCTTC. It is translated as CAIGNRVDEQFF.

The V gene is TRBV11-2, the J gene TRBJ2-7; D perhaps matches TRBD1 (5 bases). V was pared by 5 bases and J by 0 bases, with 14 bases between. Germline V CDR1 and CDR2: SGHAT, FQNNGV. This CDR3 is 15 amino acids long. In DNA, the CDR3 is TGTGCCAGCAGCCCGATTAGGGGAAACTCCTACGAGCAGTACTTC. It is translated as CASSPIRGNSYEQYF.